This T cell receptor beta chain was sequenced in a study of PD-1 blockade in classical Hodgkin lymphoma. Findings and limits, study-wide: Newly diagnosed and completely responding patients shared comparable baseline diversity.

Time point in this sample: cycle 4 day 1 (C4D1), after more than 5 weeks of nivolumab. Brentuximab vedotin exposure varied among the patients, all of whom had relapsed after autologous stem cell transplantation. Researchers used magnetic negative selection to pull out pure CD4+ T cells from thawed PBMCs. Data came from immunoSEQ multiplex PCR; TCRdb stores just in-frame clones and leaves some out. The sample has 25,000 to 30,000 clones; about 88% are singletons. On this clone itself: Antigen unknown.

The source material was CD4+ T cells from blood, sampled before the fourth cycle of nivolumab. This sequence was found in a human donor with classical Hodgkin lymphoma.

Here the CDR3 reads CASSRRLSLIAPGELFF. The CDR3 DNA follows: TGTGCCAGCAGCCGACGGCTCTCATTAATCGCACCCGGGGAGCTGTTTTTT. This chain links TRBV7-8 with TRBJ2-2, with no clear D. Germline V gene data show CDR1 as SGHVS and CDR2 as FQNEAQ. Between the trimmed V and J ends, which lost 5 bases and 6 bases, there was a span of 22 bases. CDR3 size: 17 residues. Full variable domain (outside the CDR3, taken from reference TRBV7-8 and TRBJ2-2): GAGVSQSPRYKVAKRGQDVALRCDPISGHVSLFWYQQALGQGPEFLTYFQNEAQLDKSGLPSDRFFAERPEGSVSTLKIQRTQQEDSAVYLCASSRRLSLIAPGELFFGEGSRLTVL.